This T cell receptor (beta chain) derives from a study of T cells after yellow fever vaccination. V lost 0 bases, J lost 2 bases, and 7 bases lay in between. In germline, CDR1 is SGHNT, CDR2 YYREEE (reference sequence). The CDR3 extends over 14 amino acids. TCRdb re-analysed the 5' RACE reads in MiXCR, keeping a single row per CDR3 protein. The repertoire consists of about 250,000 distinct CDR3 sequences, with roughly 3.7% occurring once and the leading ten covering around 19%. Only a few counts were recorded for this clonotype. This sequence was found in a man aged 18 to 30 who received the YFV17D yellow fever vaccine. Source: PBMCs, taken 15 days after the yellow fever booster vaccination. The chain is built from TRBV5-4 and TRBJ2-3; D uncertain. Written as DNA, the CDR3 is TGTGCCAGCAGCTTGGAACCGATCACAGATACGCAGTATTTT. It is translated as CASSLEPITDTQYF.